A selection of T cell receptor beta chains follows, all from one sample in a study of blood T cell repertoires in COVID-19. Only in-frame clones appear in the TCRdb table, and some are missing; sequencing was by immunoSEQ multiplex PCR. The sample lists about 260,000 clones, approximately 83% occurring once. Sequencing was carried out using peripheral blood. The receptor source for this set is a woman aged 50 to 65 who had recovered from COVID-19. The CDR3 runs from the conserved cysteine through the conserved F or W. The D gene is left open where the match is weak. Rows may omit the clone size; those that give it use once, few, many or a size class.

j_call: TRBJ2-7; d_call: TRBD2; clone_size: .; v_call: TRBV3-1/TRBV3-2; cdr3_aa: CASSHPLGTSGNYEQYF; cdr3_nt: TGTGCCAGCAGCCATCCACTAGGGACTAGCGGGAACTACGAGCAGTACTTC
j_call: TRBJ1-4; d_call: TRBD1; clone_size: once; v_call: TRBV19; cdr3_aa: CASSMGQGTEKLFF; cdr3_nt: TGTGCCAGTAGTATGGGACAGGGGACTGAAAAACTGTTTTTT
j_call: TRBJ1-1; d_call: .; clone_size: many; v_call: TRBV28; cdr3_aa: CASSLTQGIMNTEAFF; cdr3_nt: TGTGCCAGCAGTTTGACACAGGGAATAATGAACACTGAAGCTTTCTTT
j_call: TRBJ1-3; d_call: .; clone_size: .; v_call: TRBV7-2; cdr3_aa: CASSLRPGDPPYSGNTIYF; cdr3_nt: TGTGCCAGCAGCTTAAGGCCAGGGGACCCCCCCTACTCTGGAAACACCATATATTTT
j_call: TRBJ1-2; d_call: TRBD1; clone_size: .; v_call: TRBV14; cdr3_aa: CASSRVGQGLPGNGYTF; cdr3_nt: TGTGCCAGCAGCCGAGTTGGACAGGGGCTTCCCGGGAATGGCTACACCTTC
j_call: TRBJ1-1; d_call: .; clone_size: .; v_call: TRBV6-2/TRBV6-3; cdr3_aa: CASSPPTGRVTEAFF; cdr3_nt: TGTGCCAGCAGTCCGCCGACCGGGCGGGTCACTGAAGCTTTCTTT
j_call: TRBJ1-4; d_call: .; clone_size: .; v_call: TRBV4-2; cdr3_aa: CASSLQGGGGNEKLFF; cdr3_nt: TGTGCCAGCAGCCTTCAGGGTGGGGGGGGTAATGAAAAACTGTTTTTT
j_call: TRBJ2-5; d_call: TRBD2; clone_size: .; v_call: TRBV3-1/TRBV3-2; cdr3_aa: CASSPYGTTPKETQYF; cdr3_nt: TGTGCCAGCAGCCCCTACGGGACTACCCCTAAAGAGACCCAGTACTTC
j_call: TRBJ2-2; d_call: .; clone_size: .; v_call: TRBV9; cdr3_aa: CASSVASAGELFF; cdr3_nt: TGTGCCAGCAGCGTAGCTAGCGCCGGGGAGCTGTTTTTT
j_call: TRBJ2-1; d_call: TRBD1; clone_size: .; v_call: TRBV6-1; cdr3_aa: CASSEVGQGLSEQFF; cdr3_nt: TGTGCCAGCAGTGAGGTGGGACAGGGGTTGAGTGAGCAGTTCTTC